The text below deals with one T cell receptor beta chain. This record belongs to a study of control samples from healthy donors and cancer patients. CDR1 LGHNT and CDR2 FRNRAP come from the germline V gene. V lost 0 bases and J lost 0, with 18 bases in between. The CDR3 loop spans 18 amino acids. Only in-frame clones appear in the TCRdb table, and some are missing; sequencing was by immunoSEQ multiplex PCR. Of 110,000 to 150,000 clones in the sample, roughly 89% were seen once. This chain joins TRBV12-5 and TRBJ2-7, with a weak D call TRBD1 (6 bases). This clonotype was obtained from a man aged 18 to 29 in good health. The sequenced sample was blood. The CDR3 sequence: CASGLVPRTAQFSYEQYF. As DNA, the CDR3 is TGTGCTAGTGGTTTGGTCCCTCGGACAGCCCAATTCTCCTACGAGCAGTACTTC.